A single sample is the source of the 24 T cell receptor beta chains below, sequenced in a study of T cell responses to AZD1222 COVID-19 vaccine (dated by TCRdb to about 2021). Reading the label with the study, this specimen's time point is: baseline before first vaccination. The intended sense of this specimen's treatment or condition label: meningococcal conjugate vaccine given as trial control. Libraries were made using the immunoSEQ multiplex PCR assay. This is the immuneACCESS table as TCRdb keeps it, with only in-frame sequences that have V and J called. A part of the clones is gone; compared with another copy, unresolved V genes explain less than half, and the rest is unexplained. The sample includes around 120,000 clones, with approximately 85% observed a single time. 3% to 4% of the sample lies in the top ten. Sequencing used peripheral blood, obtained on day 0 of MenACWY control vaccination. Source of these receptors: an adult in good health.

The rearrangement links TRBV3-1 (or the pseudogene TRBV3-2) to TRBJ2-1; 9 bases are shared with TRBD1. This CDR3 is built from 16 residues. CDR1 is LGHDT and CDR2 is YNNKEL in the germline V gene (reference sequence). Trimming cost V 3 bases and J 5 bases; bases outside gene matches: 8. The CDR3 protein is CASSHTGTGTDNEQFF. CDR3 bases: TGTGCCAGCAGCCATACCGGGACAGGGACAGACAATGAGCAGTTCTTC.

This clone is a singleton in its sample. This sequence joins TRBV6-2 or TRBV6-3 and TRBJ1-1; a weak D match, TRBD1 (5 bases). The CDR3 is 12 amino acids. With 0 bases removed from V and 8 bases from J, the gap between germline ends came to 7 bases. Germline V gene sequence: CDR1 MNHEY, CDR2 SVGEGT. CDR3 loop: CASSYSTEEAFF. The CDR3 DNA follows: TGTGCCAGCAGTTACTCGACAGAAGAAGCTTTCTTT.

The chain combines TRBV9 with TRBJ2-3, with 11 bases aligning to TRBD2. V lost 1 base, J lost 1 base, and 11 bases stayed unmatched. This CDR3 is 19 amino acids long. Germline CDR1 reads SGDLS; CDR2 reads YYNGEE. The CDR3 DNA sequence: TGTGCCAGCAGCGTAAGTCTAGCGGGGGGCCGTTTGGGCACAGATACGCAGTATTTT. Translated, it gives CASSVSLAGGRLGTDTQYF.

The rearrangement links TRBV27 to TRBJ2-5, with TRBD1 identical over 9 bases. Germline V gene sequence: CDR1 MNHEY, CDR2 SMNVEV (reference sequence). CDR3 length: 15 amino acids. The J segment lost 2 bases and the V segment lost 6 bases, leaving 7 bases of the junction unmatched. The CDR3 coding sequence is TGTGCCAGCAGCCCATGGGACAGGGTACAAGAGACCCAGTACTTC. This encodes CASSPWDRVQETQYF.

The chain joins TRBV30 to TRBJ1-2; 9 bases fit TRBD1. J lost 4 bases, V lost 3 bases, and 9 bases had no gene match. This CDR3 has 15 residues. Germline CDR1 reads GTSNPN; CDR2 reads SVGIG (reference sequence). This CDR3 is CAWRLTGGPGYGYTF. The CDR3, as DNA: TGTGCCTGGAGGCTTACAGGGGGCCCCGGCTATGGCTACACCTTC.

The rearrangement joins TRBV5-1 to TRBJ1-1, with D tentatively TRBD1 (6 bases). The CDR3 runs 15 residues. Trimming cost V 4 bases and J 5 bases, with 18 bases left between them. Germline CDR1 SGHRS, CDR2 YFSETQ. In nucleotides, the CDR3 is TGCGCCAGCAGCCCCACGGGGGGGGCGTTGACTGAAGCTTTCTTT. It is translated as CASSPTGGALTEAFF.

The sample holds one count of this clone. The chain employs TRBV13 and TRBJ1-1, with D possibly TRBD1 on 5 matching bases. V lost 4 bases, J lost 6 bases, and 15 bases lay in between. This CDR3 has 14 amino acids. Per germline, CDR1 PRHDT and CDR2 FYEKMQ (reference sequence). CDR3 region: CASSYGGGKAEAFF. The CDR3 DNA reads TGTGCCAGCAGCTACGGGGGTGGAAAGGCTGAAGCTTTCTTT.

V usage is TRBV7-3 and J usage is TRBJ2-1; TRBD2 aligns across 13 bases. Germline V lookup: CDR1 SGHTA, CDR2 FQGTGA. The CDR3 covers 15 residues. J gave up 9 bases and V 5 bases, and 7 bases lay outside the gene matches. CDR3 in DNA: TGTGCCAGCAGCGGGGGACTAGCGGGGTTTAGTGAGCAGTTCTTC. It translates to CASSGGLAGFSEQFF.

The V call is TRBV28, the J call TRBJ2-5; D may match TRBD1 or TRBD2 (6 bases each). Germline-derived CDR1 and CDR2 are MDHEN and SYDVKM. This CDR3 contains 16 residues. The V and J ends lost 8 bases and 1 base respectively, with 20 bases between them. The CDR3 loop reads CASVPGARFGQETQYF. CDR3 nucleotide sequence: TGTGCCAGCGTTCCGGGGGCGCGGTTCGGCCAAGAGACCCAGTACTTC.

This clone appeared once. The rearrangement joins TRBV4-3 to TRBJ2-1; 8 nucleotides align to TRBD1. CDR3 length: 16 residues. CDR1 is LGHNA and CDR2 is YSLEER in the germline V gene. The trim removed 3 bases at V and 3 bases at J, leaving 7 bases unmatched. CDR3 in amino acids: CASSQDGQGYYNEQFF. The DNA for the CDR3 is TGCGCCAGCAGCCAGGATGGACAGGGTTACTACAATGAGCAGTTCTTC.

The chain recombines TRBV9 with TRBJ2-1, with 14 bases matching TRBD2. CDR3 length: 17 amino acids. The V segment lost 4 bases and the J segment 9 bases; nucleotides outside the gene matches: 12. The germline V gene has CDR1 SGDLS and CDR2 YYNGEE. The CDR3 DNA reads TGTGCCAGCAGCCCTAGACTAGCGGGGGGGCCTAATACTGAGCAGTTCTTC. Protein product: CASSPRLAGGPNTEQFF.

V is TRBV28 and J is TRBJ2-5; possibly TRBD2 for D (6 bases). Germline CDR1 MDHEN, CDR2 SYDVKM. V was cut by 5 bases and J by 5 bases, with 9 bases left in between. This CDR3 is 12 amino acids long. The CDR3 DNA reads TGTGCCAGCAGTCCAGGGAGGGAGACCCAGTACTTC. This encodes CASSPGRETQYF. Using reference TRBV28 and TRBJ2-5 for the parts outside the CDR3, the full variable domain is DVKVTQSSRYLVKRTGEKVFLECVQDMDHENMFWYRQDPGLGLRLIYFSYDVKMKEKGDIPEGYSVSREKKERFSLILESASTNQTSMYLCASSPGRETQYFGPGTRLLVL.

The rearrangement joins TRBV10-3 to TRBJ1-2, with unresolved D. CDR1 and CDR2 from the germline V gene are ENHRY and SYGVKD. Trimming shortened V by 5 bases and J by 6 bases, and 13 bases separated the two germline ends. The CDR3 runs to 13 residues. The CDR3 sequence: CAISTREFDGYTF. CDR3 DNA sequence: TGTGCCATCAGTACCCGGGAGTTTGATGGCTACACCTTC.

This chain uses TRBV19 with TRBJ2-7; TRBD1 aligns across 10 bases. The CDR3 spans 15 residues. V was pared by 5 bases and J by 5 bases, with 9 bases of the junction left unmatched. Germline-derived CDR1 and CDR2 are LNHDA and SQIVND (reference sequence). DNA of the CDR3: TGTGCCAGTAGTGCAGATGAGACAGGGGGCGACGAGCAGTACTTC. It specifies CASSADETGGDEQYF.

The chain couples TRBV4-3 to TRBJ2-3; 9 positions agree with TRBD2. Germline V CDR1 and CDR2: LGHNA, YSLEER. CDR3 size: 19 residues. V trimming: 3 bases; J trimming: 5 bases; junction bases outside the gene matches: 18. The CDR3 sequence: CASSHQNVLSGGGGDTQYF. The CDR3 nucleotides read TGCGCCAGCAGCCACCAAAACGTTCTTAGCGGGGGAGGGGGAGATACGCAGTATTTT.

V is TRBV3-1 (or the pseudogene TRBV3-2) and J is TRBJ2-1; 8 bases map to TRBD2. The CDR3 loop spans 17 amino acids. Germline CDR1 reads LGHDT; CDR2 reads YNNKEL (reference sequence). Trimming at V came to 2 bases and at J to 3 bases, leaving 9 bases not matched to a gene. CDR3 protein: CASSQWQPGGIYNEQFF. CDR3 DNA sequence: TGTGCCAGCAGCCAATGGCAGCCGGGGGGGATCTACAATGAGCAGTTCTTC.

This CDR3 is CASSPDAPGQGVGTFF. CDR3 bases: TGCGCCAGCAGCCCAGATGCCCCGGGACAGGGGGTCGGAACTTTCTTT. V and J are TRBV5-1 and TRBJ1-1; 11 nucleotides align to TRBD1. V shed 4 bases and J 12 bases; nucleotides not matched to a gene: 17. The CDR3 has 16 residues. Germline loops: CDR1 SGHRS, CDR2 YFSETQ.

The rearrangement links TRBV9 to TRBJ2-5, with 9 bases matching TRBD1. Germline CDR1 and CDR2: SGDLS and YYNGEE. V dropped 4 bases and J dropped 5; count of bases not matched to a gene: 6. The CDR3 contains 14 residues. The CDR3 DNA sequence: TGTGCCAGCAGCCTCGGGACAGGGAGTGAGACCCAGTACTTC. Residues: CASSLGTGSETQYF.

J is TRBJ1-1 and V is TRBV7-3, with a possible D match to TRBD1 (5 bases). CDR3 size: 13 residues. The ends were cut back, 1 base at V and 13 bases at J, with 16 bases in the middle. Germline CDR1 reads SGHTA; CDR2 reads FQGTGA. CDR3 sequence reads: CASSLNSRDKLFF. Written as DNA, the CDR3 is TGTGCCAGCAGCTTAAATTCCAGGGATAAGCTTTTCTTT.

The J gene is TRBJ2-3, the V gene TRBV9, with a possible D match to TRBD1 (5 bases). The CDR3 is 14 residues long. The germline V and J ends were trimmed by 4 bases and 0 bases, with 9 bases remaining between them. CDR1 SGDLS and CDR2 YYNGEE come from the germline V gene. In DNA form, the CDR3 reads TGTGCCAGCAGCCCCCCAGGGAGCACAGATACGCAGTATTTT. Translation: CASSPPGSTDTQYF.

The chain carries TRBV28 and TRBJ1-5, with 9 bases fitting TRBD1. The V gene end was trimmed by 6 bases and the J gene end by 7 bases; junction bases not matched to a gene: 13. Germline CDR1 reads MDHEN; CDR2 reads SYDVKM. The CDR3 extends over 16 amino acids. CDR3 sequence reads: CASRPLLDRGRQPQHF. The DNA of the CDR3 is TGTGCCAGCAGGCCCCTTCTGGACAGGGGAAGGCAGCCCCAGCATTTT.

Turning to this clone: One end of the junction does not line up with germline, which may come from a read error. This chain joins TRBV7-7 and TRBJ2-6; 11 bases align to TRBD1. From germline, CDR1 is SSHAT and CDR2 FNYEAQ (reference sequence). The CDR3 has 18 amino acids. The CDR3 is CASSLGTGGPFGANVLTF. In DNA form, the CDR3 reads TGTGCTAGCAGCTTAGGGACAGGGGGACCATTTGGGGCCAACGTCCTGACTTTC. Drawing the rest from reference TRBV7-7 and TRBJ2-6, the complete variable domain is GAGVSQSPRYKVTKRGQDVTLRCDPISSHATLYWYQQALGQGPEFLTYFNYEAQPDKSGLPSDRFSAERPEGSISTLTIQRTEQRDSAMYRCASSLGTGGPFGANVLTFGAGSRLTVL.

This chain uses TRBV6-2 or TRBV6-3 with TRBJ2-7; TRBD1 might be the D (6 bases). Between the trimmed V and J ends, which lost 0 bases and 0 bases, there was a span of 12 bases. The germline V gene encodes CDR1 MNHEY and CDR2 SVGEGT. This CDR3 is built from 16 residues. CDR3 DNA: TGTGCCAGCAGTTACTCCCTGGACAGTTTCTCCTACGAGCAGTACTTC. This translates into CASSYSLDSFSYEQYF.

CDR3 loop: CASSKRAETQYF. CDR3 nucleotide sequence: TGTGCCAGCAGCAAAAGGGCAGAGACCCAGTACTTC. The rearrangement joins TRBV21-1 to TRBJ2-5. TRBV21-1 is a listed pseudogene. The CDR3 is 12 residues long.